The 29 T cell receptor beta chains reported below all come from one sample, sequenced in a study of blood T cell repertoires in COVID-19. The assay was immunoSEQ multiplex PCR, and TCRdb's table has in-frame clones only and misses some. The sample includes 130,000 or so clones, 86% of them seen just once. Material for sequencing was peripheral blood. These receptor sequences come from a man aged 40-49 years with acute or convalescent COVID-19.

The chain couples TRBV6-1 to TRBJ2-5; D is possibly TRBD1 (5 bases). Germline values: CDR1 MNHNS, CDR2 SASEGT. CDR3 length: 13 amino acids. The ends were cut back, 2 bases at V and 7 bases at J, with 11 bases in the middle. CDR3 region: CASSESGIVTQYF. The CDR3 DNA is TGTGCCAGCAGTGAATCAGGGATCGTGACCCAGTACTTC.

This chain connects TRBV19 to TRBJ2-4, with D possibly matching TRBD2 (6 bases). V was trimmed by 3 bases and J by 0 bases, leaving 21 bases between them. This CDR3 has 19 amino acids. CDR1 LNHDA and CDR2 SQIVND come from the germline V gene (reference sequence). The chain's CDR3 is CASSIVTDRVGLAKNIQYF. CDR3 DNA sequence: TGTGCCAGTAGTATTGTCACTGACCGGGTGGGACTAGCCAAAAACATTCAGTACTTC.

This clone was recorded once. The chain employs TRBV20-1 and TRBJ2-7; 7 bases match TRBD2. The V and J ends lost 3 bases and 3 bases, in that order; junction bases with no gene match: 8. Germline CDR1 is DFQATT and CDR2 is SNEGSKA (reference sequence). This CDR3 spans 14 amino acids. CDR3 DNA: TGCAGTGCTAGTCCCGGACTAGTACTCTACGAGCAGTACTTC. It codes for CSASPGLVLYEQYF.

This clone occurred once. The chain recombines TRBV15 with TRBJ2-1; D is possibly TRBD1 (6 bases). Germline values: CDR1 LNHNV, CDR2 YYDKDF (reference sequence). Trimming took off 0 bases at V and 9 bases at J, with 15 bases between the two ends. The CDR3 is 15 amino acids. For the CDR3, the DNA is TGTGCCACCAGCAGAGATTTGGCAGGGGTTAGTGAGCAGTTCTTC. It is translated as CATSRDLAGVSEQFF.

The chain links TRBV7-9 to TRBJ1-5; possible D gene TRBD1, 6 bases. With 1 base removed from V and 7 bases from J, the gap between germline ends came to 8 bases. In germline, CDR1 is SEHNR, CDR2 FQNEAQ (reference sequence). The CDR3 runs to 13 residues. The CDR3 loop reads CASSLEGGQPQHF. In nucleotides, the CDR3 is TGTGCCAGCAGCTTAGAGGGGGGGCAGCCCCAGCATTTT.

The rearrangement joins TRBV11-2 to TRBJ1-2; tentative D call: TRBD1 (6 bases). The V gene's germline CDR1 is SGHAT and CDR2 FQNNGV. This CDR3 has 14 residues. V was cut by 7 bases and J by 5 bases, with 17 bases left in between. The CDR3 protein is CASTLITGSYGYTF. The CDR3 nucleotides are TGTGCCAGCACCCTAATTACAGGGTCTTATGGCTACACCTTC.

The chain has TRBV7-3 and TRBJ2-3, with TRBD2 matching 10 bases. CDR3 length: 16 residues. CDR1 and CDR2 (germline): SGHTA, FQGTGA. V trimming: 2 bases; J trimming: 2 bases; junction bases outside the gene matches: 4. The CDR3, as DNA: TGTGCCAGCAGCTTAGCCAGCGGGGGGGCCACAGATACGCAGTATTTT. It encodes CASSLASGGATDTQYF.

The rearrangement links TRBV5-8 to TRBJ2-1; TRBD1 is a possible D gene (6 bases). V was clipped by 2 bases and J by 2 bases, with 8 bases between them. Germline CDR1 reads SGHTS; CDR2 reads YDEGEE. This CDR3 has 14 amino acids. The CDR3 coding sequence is TGTGCCAGCAGCTTACGGGACACCTACAATGAGCAGTTCTTC. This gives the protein CASSLRDTYNEQFF.

The CDR3 DNA follows: TGCGCCAGCAGCCAAGATCGGCGGGTAGCTTTCTTT. Translating gives CASSQDRRVAFF. The V gene is TRBV4-3, the J gene TRBJ1-1; no clear D. The V gene lost 0 bases and the J gene lost 10 bases, with 9 bases spanning the gap. Germline V lookup: CDR1 LGHNA, CDR2 YSLEER. The CDR3 runs to 12 residues.

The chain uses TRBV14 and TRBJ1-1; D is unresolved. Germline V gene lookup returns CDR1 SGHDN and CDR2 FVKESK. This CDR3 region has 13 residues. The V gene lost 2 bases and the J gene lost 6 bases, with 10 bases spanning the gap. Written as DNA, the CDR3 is TGTGCCAGCAGCCAAATTTTTCTATCTGAAGCTTTCTTT. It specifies CASSQIFLSEAFF.

The CDR3 coding sequence is TGTGCCAGCAGTTCGTCTAGCGGGGGGGTCAACACCGGGGAGCTGTTTTTT. Residues: CASSSSSGGVNTGELFF. The chain has TRBV27 and TRBJ2-2; 12 positions agree with TRBD2. Germline CDR1 and CDR2: MNHEY and SMNVEV (reference sequence). The CDR3 totals 17 residues. V shed 4 bases, J shed 2 bases, and the junction held 5 bases outside the gene matches.

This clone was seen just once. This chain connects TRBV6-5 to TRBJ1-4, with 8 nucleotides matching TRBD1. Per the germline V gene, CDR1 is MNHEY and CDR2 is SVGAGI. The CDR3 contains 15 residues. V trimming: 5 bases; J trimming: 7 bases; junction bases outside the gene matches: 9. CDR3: CASSLAGGGSEKLFF. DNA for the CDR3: TGTGCCAGCAGTCTAGCAGGGGGCGGGAGTGAAAAACTGTTTTTT.

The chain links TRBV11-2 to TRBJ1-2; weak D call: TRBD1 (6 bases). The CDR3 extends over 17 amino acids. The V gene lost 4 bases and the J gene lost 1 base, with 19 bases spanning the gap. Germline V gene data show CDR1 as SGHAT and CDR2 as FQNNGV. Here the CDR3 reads CASSSPPGAFINYGYTF. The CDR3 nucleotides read TGTGCCAGCAGCTCACCTCCAGGGGCCTTCATTAACTATGGCTACACCTTC.

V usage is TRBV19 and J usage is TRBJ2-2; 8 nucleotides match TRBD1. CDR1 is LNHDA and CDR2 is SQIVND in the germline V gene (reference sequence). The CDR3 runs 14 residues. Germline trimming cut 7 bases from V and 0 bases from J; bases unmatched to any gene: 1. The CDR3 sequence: CASMGQANTGELFF. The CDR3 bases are TGTGCCAGTATGGGACAGGCGAACACCGGGGAGCTGTTTTTT.

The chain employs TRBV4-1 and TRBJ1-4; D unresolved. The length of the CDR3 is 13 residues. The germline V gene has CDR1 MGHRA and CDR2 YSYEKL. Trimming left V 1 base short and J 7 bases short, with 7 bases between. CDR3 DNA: TGCGCCAGCAGCCAAGCGGTTCTTGAAAAACTGTTTTTT. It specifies CASSQAVLEKLFF.

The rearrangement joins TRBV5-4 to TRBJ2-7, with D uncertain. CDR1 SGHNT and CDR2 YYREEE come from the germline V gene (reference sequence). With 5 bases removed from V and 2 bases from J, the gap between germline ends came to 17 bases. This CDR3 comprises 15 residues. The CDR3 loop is CASSLKGRSTYEQYF. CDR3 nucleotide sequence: TGTGCCAGCAGTTTGAAAGGTAGGAGCACCTACGAGCAGTACTTC. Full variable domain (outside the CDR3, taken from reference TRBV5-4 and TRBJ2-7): ETGVTQSPTHLIKTRGQQVTLRCSSQSGHNTVSWYQQALGQGPQFIFQYYREEENGRGNFPPRFSGLQFPNYSSELNVNALELDDSALYLCASSLKGRSTYEQYFGPGTRLTVT.

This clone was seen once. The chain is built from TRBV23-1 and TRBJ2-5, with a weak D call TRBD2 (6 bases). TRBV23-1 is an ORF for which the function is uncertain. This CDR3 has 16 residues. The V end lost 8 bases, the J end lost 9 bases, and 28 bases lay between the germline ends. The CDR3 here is CASGWDCQPPPRAQYF. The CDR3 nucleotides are TGCGCCAGCGGATGGGACTGCCAGCCCCCCCCGAGGGCCCAGTACTTC.

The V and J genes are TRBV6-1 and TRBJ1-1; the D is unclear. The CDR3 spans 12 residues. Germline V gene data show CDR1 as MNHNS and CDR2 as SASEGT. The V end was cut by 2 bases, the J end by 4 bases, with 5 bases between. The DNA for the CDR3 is TGTGCCAGCAGTGAATTCGGCACTGAAGCTTTCTTT. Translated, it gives CASSEFGTEAFF.

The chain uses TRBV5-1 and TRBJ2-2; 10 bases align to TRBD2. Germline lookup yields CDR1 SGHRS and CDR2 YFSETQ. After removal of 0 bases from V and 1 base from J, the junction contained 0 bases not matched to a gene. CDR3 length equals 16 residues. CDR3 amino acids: CASSLGTSGNTGELFF. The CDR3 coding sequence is TGCGCCAGCAGCTTGGGGACTAGCGGGAACACCGGGGAGCTGTTTTTT.

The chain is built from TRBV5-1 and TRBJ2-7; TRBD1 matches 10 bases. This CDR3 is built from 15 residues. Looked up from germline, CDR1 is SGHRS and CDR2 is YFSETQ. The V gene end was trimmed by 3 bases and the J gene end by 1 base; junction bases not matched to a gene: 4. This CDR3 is CASSSDRGLSYEQYF. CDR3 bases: TGCGCCAGCAGCTCAGACAGGGGGCTTTCCTACGAGCAGTACTTC.

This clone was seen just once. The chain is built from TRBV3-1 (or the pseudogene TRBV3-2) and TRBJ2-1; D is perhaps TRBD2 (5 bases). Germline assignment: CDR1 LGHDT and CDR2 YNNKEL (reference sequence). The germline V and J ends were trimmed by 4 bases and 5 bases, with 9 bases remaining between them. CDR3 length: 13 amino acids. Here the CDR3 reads CASSLTRNNEQFF. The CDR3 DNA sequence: TGTGCCAGCAGCCTTACTAGAAACAATGAGCAGTTCTTC.

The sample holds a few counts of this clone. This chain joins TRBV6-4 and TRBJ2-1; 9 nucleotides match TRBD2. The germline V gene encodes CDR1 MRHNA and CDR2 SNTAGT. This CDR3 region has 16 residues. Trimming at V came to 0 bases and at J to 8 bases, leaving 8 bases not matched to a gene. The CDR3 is CASSDSGGRARDEQFF. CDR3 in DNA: TGTGCCAGCAGTGACTCGGGCGGGAGGGCCAGGGATGAGCAGTTCTTC.

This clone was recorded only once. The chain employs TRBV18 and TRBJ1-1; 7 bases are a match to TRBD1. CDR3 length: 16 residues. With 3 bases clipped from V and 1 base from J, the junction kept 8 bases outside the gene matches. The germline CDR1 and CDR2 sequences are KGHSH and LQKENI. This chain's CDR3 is CASSPFGTAPNTEAFF. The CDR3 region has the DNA TGTGCCAGCTCACCCTTCGGGACAGCTCCGAACACTGAAGCTTTCTTT.

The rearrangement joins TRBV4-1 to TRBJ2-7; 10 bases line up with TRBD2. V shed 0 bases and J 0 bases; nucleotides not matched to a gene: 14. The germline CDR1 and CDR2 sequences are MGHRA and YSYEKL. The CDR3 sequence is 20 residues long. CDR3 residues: CASSQDRGTSAGEFSYEQYF. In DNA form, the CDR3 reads TGCGCCAGCAGCCAAGATAGGGGGACTAGCGCCGGAGAGTTCTCCTACGAGCAGTACTTC.

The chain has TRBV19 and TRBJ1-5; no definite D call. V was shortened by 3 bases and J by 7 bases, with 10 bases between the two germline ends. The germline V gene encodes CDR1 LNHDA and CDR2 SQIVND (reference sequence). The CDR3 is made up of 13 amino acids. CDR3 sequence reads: CASSIGIGQPQHF. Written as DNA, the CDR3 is TGTGCCAGTAGTATCGGGATCGGGCAGCCCCAGCATTTT.

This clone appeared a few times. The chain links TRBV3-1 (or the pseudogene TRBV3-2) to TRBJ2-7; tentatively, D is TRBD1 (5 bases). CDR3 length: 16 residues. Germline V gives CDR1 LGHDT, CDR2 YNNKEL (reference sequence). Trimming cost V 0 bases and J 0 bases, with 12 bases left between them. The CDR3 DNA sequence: TGTGCCAGCAGCCAAGATGGGGCGAGGAGCTCCTACGAGCAGTACTTC. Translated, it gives CASSQDGARSSYEQYF.

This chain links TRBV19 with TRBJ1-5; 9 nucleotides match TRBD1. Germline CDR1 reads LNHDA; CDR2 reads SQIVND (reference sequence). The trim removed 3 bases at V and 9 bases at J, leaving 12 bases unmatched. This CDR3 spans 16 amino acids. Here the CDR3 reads CASSITGTGRSPPQHF. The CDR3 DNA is TGTGCCAGTAGTATCACCGGGACAGGGCGTTCTCCGCCCCAGCATTTT.

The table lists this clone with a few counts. The CDR3 region has the DNA TGTGCCAGCAGCCGGGCTATCAACAATGAGCAGTTCTTC. Its protein is CASSRAINNEQFF. The V and J genes are TRBV4-2 and TRBJ2-1; D uncertain. The CDR3 is made up of 13 amino acids. The V end lost 4 bases, the J end lost 5 bases, and 9 bases lay between the germline ends. The germline CDR1 and CDR2 sequences are LGHNA and YNFKEQ.

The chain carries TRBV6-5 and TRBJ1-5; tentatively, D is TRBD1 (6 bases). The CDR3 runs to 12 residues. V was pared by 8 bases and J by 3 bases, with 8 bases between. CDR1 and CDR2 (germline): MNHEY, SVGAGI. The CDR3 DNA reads TGTGCCAGCGGACAGTCCAATCAGCCCCAGCATTTT. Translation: CASGQSNQPQHF.